A single sample gave rise to the 19 T cell receptor beta chains below, sequenced in a study of T-cell memory formation after mild COVID-19. TCRdb re-analysed the 5' RACE reads in MiXCR, keeping a single row per CDR3 protein. Counted here are about 250,000 distinct CDR3 sequences, about 16% occurring once; the ten biggest clones make up 2% to 2.5%. Sequenced material: PBMCs or a T cell subset sorted from them (not recorded which). The source of these receptors is an adult woman who had mild COVID-19 (a few samples of this study predate the infection). Cell type and time point are not known.

This clonotype was seen just once. The chain carries TRBV29-1 and TRBJ2-5; 11 nucleotides match TRBD2. The germline V gene has CDR1 SQVTM and CDR2 ANQGSEA. Unmatched junction bases numbered 12, after V lost 5 bases and J lost 13 bases. The CDR3 runs 13 residues. CDR3 in DNA: TGCAGCGTTAAGACTAGCGGGATTGAAGTTGCGTACTTC. Amino acid sequence: CSVKTSGIEVAYF.

V and J are TRBV4-2 and TRBJ2-5; D perhaps matches TRBD2 (7 bases). In germline, CDR1 is LGHNA, CDR2 YNFKEQ. The CDR3 consists of 17 residues. V lost 1 base, J lost 0 bases, and 15 bases lay in between. The CDR3 spells CASSQVTRGGYQETQYF. The CDR3, as DNA: TGTGCCAGCAGCCAAGTTACTAGGGGGGGGTACCAAGAGACCCAGTACTTC.

In this sample, this clonotype turned up a few times. V is TRBV6-5 and J is TRBJ1-1; TRBD1 is a possible D gene (5 bases). V was shortened by 6 bases and J by 2 bases, with 16 bases between the two germline ends. Germline lookup yields CDR1 MNHEY and CDR2 SVGAGI. This CDR3 has 15 amino acids. The CDR3 DNA is TGTGCCAGCAGGCAGGGAAGCGGGCGAAACACTGAAGCTTTCTTT. Protein product: CASRQGSGRNTEAFF.

A few counts support this clonotype. The J gene is TRBJ1-1, the V gene TRBV6-2 or TRBV6-3, with D possibly matching TRBD1 (5 bases). Trimming shortened V by 0 bases and J by 4 bases, and 12 bases separated the two germline ends. Germline V gene lookup returns CDR1 MNHEY and CDR2 SVGEGT. CDR3 length: 15 amino acids. The CDR3 here is CASSYSGPRGTEAFF. The CDR3 DNA is TGTGCCAGCAGTTACTCCGGTCCGAGGGGCACTGAAGCTTTCTTT.

This clonotype came up many times. V is TRBV29-1 and J is TRBJ1-4; D not certain. Germline-derived CDR1 and CDR2 are SQVTM and ANQGSEA. Deletions cut 4 bases from V and 6 bases from J, with 9 bases between. The CDR3 has 12 residues. CDR3 nucleotide sequence: TGCAGCGTTGGGGCTGATCATGAAAAACTGTTTTTT. Protein: CSVGADHEKLFF.

The chain couples TRBV2 to TRBJ2-2; D is perhaps TRBD1 (6 bases). The CDR3 loop spans 16 amino acids. Trimming pared 6 bases from V and 1 base from J, leaving 15 bases between. Germline CDR1 reads SNHLY; CDR2 reads FYNNEI. CDR3 coding DNA: TGTGCCAGCAGCAACCACAGGGAGAAGAACACCGGGGAGCTGTTTTTT. It is translated as CASSNHREKNTGELFF. The full variable domain, in which reference TRBV2 and TRBJ2-2 provide the parts outside the CDR3, is EPEVTQTPSHQVTQMGQEVILRCVPISNHLYFYWYRQILGQKVEFLVSFYNNEISEKSEIFDDQFSVERPDGSNFTLKIRSTKLEDSAMYFCASSNHREKNTGELFFGEGSRLTVL.

This chain uses TRBV7-6 with TRBJ1-4; no firm D call. The CDR3 loop spans 16 amino acids. The germline gives CDR1 SGHVS, CDR2 FNYEAQ. Between the trimmed V and J ends, which lost 5 bases and 6 bases, there was a span of 19 bases. CDR3 coding DNA: TGTGCCAGCAGCGTAAGAGGGATAGGGTTCTATGAAAAACTGTTTTTT. Its protein product is CASSVRGIGFYEKLFF.

This clonotype has only a few counts. The chain couples TRBV19 to TRBJ1-1; 7 nucleotides match TRBD1. Germline values: CDR1 LNHDA, CDR2 SQIVND (reference sequence). The CDR3 has 15 amino acids. With 10 bases clipped from V and 3 bases from J, the junction kept 14 bases outside the gene matches. CDR3 DNA: TGTGCCACGACCGGAAGACAGGGTACGTACACTGAAGCTTTCTTT. It is translated as CATTGRQGTYTEAFF.

J is TRBJ2-5 and V is TRBV24-1; D uncertain. V was shortened by 2 bases and J by 5 bases, with 8 bases between the two germline ends. The CDR3 is 13 amino acids. CDR1 and CDR2 (germline): KGHDR, SFDVKD. In DNA, the CDR3 is TGTGCCACCAGTGATTCTTATTGGGAGACCCAGTACTTC. Residues: CATSDSYWETQYF.

There are a few counts of this clonotype. The gene calls are TRBV3-1 and TRBJ2-5; D gene uncertain. CDR1 is LGHDT, CDR2 YNNKEL, per germline (reference sequence). This CDR3 has 15 amino acids. The V end lost 1 base, the J end lost 2 bases, and 11 bases lay between the germline ends. This CDR3 reads CASSQVVGVQETQYF. CDR3 bases: TGTGCCAGCAGCCAAGTGGTTGGGGTTCAAGAGACCCAGTACTTC.

The V and J genes are TRBV7-3 and TRBJ2-7; TRBD1 matches at 7 bases. The germline gives CDR1 SGHTA, CDR2 FQGTGA. The CDR3 has 13 residues. With 2 bases clipped from V and 5 bases from J, the junction kept 3 bases outside the gene matches. The CDR3 nucleotides read TGTGCCAGCAGCTTAGGACAGGACCACGAGCAGTACTTC. Protein product: CASSLGQDHEQYF.

This clonotype was found a few times. The chain joins TRBV5-1 to TRBJ1-3, with D unresolved. Trimming took off 3 bases at V and 0 bases at J, with 4 bases between the two ends. This CDR3 comprises 13 residues. Germline V CDR1 and CDR2: SGHRS, YFSETQ. The CDR3 DNA follows: TGCGCCAGCAGCTGGGACTCTGGAAACACCATATATTTT. This encodes CASSWDSGNTIYF.

The chain couples TRBV7-2 to TRBJ2-7; 14 positions agree with TRBD2. Unmatched junction bases numbered 5, after V lost 5 bases and J lost 5 bases. Germline loops: CDR1 SGHTA, CDR2 FQGNSA. This CDR3 has 15 amino acids. The CDR3 reads CASSLRLAGGNEQYF. The CDR3 coding sequence is TGTGCCAGCAGCCTCCGACTAGCGGGAGGGAACGAGCAGTACTTC. Supplemented by reference TRBV7-2 and TRBJ2-7, the full variable domain reads GAGVSQSPSNKVTEKGKDVELRCDPISGHTALYWYRQSLGQGLEFLIYFQGNSAPDKSGLPSDRFSAERTGGSVSTLTIQRTQQEDSAVYLCASSLRLAGGNEQYFGPGTRLTVT.

V gene TRBV20-1 combines with J gene TRBJ1-2; no clear D. Germline values: CDR1 DFQATT, CDR2 SNEGSKA (reference sequence). V lost 0 bases to trimming and J lost 7 bases, with 9 bases between them. The CDR3 consists of 12 residues. In DNA form, the CDR3 reads TGCAGTGCTAGAGATTCAGGAGCTGGCTACACCTTC. Translation: CSARDSGAGYTF.

The chain couples TRBV12-3 or TRBV12-4 to TRBJ2-3, with TRBD2 matching 8 bases. The CDR3 is 15 amino acids. V was pared by 5 bases and J by 4 bases, with 8 bases of the junction left unmatched. CDR3: CASSPREGGADTQYF. As DNA, the CDR3 is TGTGCCAGCAGTCCCCGGGAGGGCGGCGCAGATACGCAGTATTTT.

This clonotype was detected ten times or more. Germline and junction disagree at one end, which may indicate a read error. The chain is built from TRBV7-2 and TRBJ2-5; the D gene is possibly TRBD1 (5 bases). CDR3 length: 14 residues. Germline assignment: CDR1 SGHTA and CDR2 FQGNSA. This CDR3 reads CASRLDRAQETQYF. The CDR3 DNA follows: TGTGCCAGCAGGTTAGACAGAGCACAAGAGACCCAGTACTTC. Filled out from reference TRBV7-2 and TRBJ2-5, the complete variable domain reads GAGVSQSPSNKVTEKGKDVELRCDPISGHTALYWYRQSLGQGLEFLIYFQGNSAPDKSGLPSDRFSAERTGGSVSTLTIQRTQQEDSAVYLCASRLDRAQETQYFGPGTRLLVL.

This clonotype appeared many times. The gene calls are TRBV12-3 or TRBV12-4 and TRBJ1-5, with D tentatively TRBD1 (5 bases). CDR3 length equals 14 residues. The ends were cut back, 1 base at V and 6 bases at J, with 10 bases in the middle. The CDR3 region is CASSLGQGGQPQHF. For the CDR3, the DNA is TGTGCCAGCAGTTTAGGGCAGGGAGGTCAGCCCCAGCATTTT.

This clonotype was recorded a few times. This chain connects TRBV6-2 or TRBV6-3 to TRBJ2-7; D is tentatively TRBD1 or TRBD2 (5 bases each). Between the trimmed V and J ends, which lost 7 bases and 9 bases, there was a span of 28 bases. The CDR3 has 16 residues. Germline V CDR1 and CDR2: MNHEY, SVGEGT. This CDR3 is CASTDPVGTRGIRQYF. DNA of the CDR3: TGTGCCAGCACCGATCCCGTCGGGACGAGAGGTATAAGGCAGTACTTC.

This clonotype was seen a few times. The rearrangement uses TRBV11-2 and TRBJ2-5; TRBD2 matches at 7 bases. The junction had 8 bases not matched to a gene; V was cut back by 5 bases and J by 2 bases. CDR1 and CDR2 (germline): SGHAT, FQNNGV. The CDR3 runs to 15 residues. Here the CDR3 DNA reads TGTGCCAGCAGCAAGACCGGGACTATGCAAGAGACCCAGTACTTC. It encodes CASSKTGTMQETQYF.